The following is a TCR beta chain sequence with its context. There is no known antigen for this receptor. No base quality values were provided; no much bigger clone lies one nucleotide off. This entry belongs to a study of blood T cell repertoires in COVID-19 (dated by TCRdb to 2019 to 2021). Regarding the research as a whole: Samples from collaborators originated in the United States, Italy and Spain and spanned both the acute and convalescent phases of COVID-19. The prospective study material was composed of cDNA or gDNA derived from T cells, B-cell-depleted T cells, or PBMCs. Subjects who had been exposed to COVID-19, were actively infected with it, or had recovered from it provided the deeply sampled blood TCRbeta repertoires that made up the dataset. Where HLA class I and class II types were available, the types were taken from metadata supplied by the sample provider, not from assay-based typing. A freely available public database, intended as a resource for researchers studying the immune response to SARS-CoV-2, is where the repertoires were released. Nearly every sample came with metadata listing a de-identified subject ID, COVID-19 status, age in years and sex. The samples were drawn from two sources: the first 160 participants of the ongoing ImmuneRACE study, and 1,000 to 1,500 subjects contributed by 6 global collaborators.

The immunoSEQ Assay, a bias-controlled multiplex PCR, was used to amplify TCRbeta CDR3 regions from genomic DNA. In the authors' own workflow: The number of nucleated cells in each sample was estimated from the amplification of reference gene primers within the assay. To quantify the absolute abundance of each unique TCRbeta CDR3 rearrangement, sequence reads were collapsed and filtered. Productive Simpson clonality was computed per sample as the square root of Simpson's diversity index over productive rearrangements. This is the immuneACCESS table as TCRdb keeps it, with only in-frame sequences that have V and J called. A part of the clones is gone; compared with another copy, unresolved V genes explain less than half, and the rest is unexplained. V and J calls and clone size follow that table, whereas D and trimming were derived from the DNA. For this sample there are roughly 120,000 clones; approximately 89% appear just once. 3.2% of the sample is in the top ten clones.

One collaborating source in Seattle enrolled patients while the patients were actively infected and followed the patients over time throughout the course of disease. Each collaborating institution followed its own protocols to collect whole blood in K2EDTA tubes. Collaborator samples were shipped for TCRbeta analysis as frozen whole blood, isolated PBMCs, or DNA extracted from either sample type. What the study reported, not specific to this receptor: The amount of clinical and demographic metadata varied by source and participant and was provided uncurated.

Sample: peripheral blood. The clonotype comes from a woman aged 80 or over with COVID-19, enrolled during active disease.

In nucleotides, the sequence is TGTGCCAGCAGTTCCACAGGACAGCTCTATGGCTACACCTTC. It encodes CASSSTGQLYGYTF. Recombination joined TRBV28 with TRBJ1-2, and possibly TRBD1, on 6 matching bases. For CDR1 and CDR2, the germline V gene lists MDHEN and SYDVKM. The CDR3 runs 14 amino acids, cysteine and phenylalanine included. CDR3 DNA only is kept here, 42 bases in frame from base 1. V and J lose 4 bases and 4 bases, and a span of 13 bases separates them.